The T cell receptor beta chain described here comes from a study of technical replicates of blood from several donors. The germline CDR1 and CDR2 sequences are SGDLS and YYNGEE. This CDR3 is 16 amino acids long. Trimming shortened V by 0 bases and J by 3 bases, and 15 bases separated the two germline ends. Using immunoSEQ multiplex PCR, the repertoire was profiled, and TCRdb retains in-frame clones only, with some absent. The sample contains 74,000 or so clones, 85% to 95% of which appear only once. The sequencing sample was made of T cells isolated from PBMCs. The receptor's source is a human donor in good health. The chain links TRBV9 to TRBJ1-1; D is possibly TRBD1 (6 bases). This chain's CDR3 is CASSVEAGGPYTEAFF. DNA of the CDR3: TGTGCCAGCAGCGTAGAAGCCGGGGGGCCATACACTGAAGCTTTCTTT.